Each of the 4 T cell receptor beta chains below was sequenced from the same sample in a study of blood T cell repertoires in COVID-19. The assay was immunoSEQ multiplex PCR, and TCRdb's table has in-frame clones only and misses some. This sample carries around 300,000 clones, 89% of them seen once, and the ten largest clones take roughly 2.1%. The specimen sequenced was peripheral blood. These receptors came from a middle-aged man with acute or convalescent COVID-19.

CDR3 DNA: TGCAGCGTTGAGGGGGGAGGTGCGTATGGCTACACCTTC. Its protein product is CSVEGGGAYGYTF. The chain uses TRBV29-1 and TRBJ1-2, with D maybe TRBD1 (5 bases). The germline CDR1 and CDR2 sequences are SQVTM and ANQGSEA. The CDR3 totals 13 residues. V was trimmed by 3 bases and J by 5 bases, leaving 13 bases between them.

V usage is TRBV25-1 and J usage is TRBJ1-2; TRBD1 matches at 8 bases. This CDR3 is built from 15 residues. V gave up 5 bases and J gave up 4 bases; unmatched junction bases: 9. CDR1 and CDR2 (germline): MGHDK, SYGVNS. The CDR3 loop is CASSPRTGTFYGYTF. Here the CDR3 DNA reads TGTGCCAGCAGTCCAAGGACAGGGACCTTCTATGGCTACACCTTC.

The chain has TRBV6-5 and TRBJ1-4; D uncertain. The CDR3 runs to 13 residues. Germline CDR1 MNHEY, CDR2 SVGAGI. V was pared by 0 bases and J by 7 bases, with 6 bases between. The CDR3 region is CASSYSSLEKLFF. CDR3 DNA: TGTGCCAGCAGTTACTCGAGTCTTGAAAAACTGTTTTTT.

Only a few counts were recorded for this clone. The chain employs TRBV7-3 and TRBJ2-1; 9 bases are a match to TRBD2. The CDR3 totals 14 residues. The germline V gene encodes CDR1 SGHTA and CDR2 FQGTGA. Germline trimming cut 6 bases from V and 5 bases from J; bases unmatched to any gene: 5. CDR3 in DNA: TGTGCCAGCAGGGAAGCGGGGGGACACAATGAGCAGTTCTTC. It translates to CASREAGGHNEQFF.